The 28 T cell receptor beta chains in this list originate from one sample, sequenced in a study of T cell responses to AZD1222 COVID-19 vaccine. Sequencing was performed with immunoSEQ multiplex PCR; in TCRdb, only in-frame clones are kept and a portion is missing. The sample includes approximately 130,000 clones, roughly 87% seen only once; the top ten take about 9.5%. Sequenced material: peripheral blood, taken 28 days after the second AZD1222 dose. All receptors derive from an adult who received the AZD1222 COVID-19 vaccine.

The CDR3 DNA reads TGTGCCAGCAGCTTTCGGGCTAGCAATCAGCCCCAGCATTTT. It codes for CASSFRASNQPQHF. The chain joins TRBV5-6 to TRBJ1-5; D remains unclear. The CDR3 has 14 amino acids. V dropped 2 bases and J dropped 0 bases, with 6 bases sitting between them. CDR1 and CDR2 (germline): SGHDT, YYEEEE.

The chain links TRBV10-2 to TRBJ2-1, with 14 bases identical to TRBD2. The CDR3 is 16 amino acids. The J segment lost 6 bases and the V segment lost 7 bases, leaving 8 bases of the junction unmatched. Germline lookup yields CDR1 WSHSY and CDR2 SAAADI. CDR3: CASMTGTSGSPNEQFF. The CDR3 DNA reads TGCGCCAGCATGACCGGGACTAGCGGGAGCCCCAATGAGCAGTTCTTC.

The chain carries TRBV19 and TRBJ2-5; tentative D call: TRBD2 (6 bases). The germline V gene has CDR1 LNHDA and CDR2 SQIVND (reference sequence). Trimming removed 6 bases from V and 3 bases from J, with 17 bases in between. The CDR3 is 15 amino acids. The CDR3 is CASSGAGVAEETQYF. DNA for the CDR3: TGTGCCAGTAGCGGGGCAGGAGTAGCGGAAGAGACCCAGTACTTC.

The chain employs TRBV11-2 and TRBJ2-1; 13 nucleotides agree with TRBD2. The V gene end was trimmed by 2 bases and the J gene end by 5 bases; junction bases not matched to a gene: 12. CDR3 length: 19 residues. Germline values: CDR1 SGHAT, CDR2 FQNNGV. The CDR3 nucleotides are TGTGCCAGCAGCTTAATTCGGACTAGCGGGAGCTACGGAGACAATGAGCAGTTCTTC. This sequence encodes CASSLIRTSGSYGDNEQFF.

The gene calls are TRBV6-5 and TRBJ2-1; no firm D call. The CDR3 covers 13 residues. The germline V gene has CDR1 MNHEY and CDR2 SVGAGI. Trimming took off 7 bases at V and 7 bases at J, with 14 bases between the two ends. The CDR3 DNA reads TGTGCCAGCAAAAAGTTAGCCTGGAATGAGCAGTTCTTC. The encoded protein is CASKKLAWNEQFF.

The chain is built from TRBV27 and TRBJ1-1, with D possibly being TRBD1 (5 bases). The CDR3 sequence is 16 residues long. Germline V gene data show CDR1 as MNHEY and CDR2 as SMNVEV (reference sequence). Trimming cost V 3 bases and J 0 bases, with 14 bases left between them. Written as DNA, the CDR3 is TGTGCCAGCAGTTTTGGGGCAGGACCAATGAACACTGAAGCTTTCTTT. This gives the protein CASSFGAGPMNTEAFF.

The rearrangement links TRBV11-2 to TRBJ2-1; D uncertain. Germline V gives CDR1 SGHAT, CDR2 FQNNGV. The CDR3 length is 17 residues. V lost 1 base and J 3 bases, leaving 16 bases between the germline ends. In nucleotides, the CDR3 is TGTGCCAGCAGCTTAGCCACCAGCGCCAGCTTCTACAATGAGCAGTTCTTC. Translating gives CASSLATSASFYNEQFF.

The table lists this clone with a count of one. V and J are TRBV3-1 (or the pseudogene TRBV3-2) and TRBJ2-1, with 8 bases aligning to TRBD1. V lost 4 bases to trimming and J lost 2 bases; unmatched junction nucleotides: 1. Germline V gene sequence: CDR1 LGHDT, CDR2 YNNKEL (reference sequence). CDR3 size: 14 residues. CDR3 bases: TGTGCCAGCAGCCGGACAGGGACCTACAATGAGCAGTTCTTC. This gives the protein CASSRTGTYNEQFF.

The chain employs TRBV19 and TRBJ2-5; TRBD1 agrees at 8 bases. With 6 bases clipped from V and 7 bases from J, the junction kept 7 bases outside the gene matches. The CDR3 sequence is 13 residues long. Germline CDR1 reads LNHDA; CDR2 reads SQIVND (reference sequence). CDR3 bases: TGTGCCAGTAGCCAGGGGGCTTGGGGGACCCAGTACTTC. Protein: CASSQGAWGTQYF.

The V and J genes are TRBV7-8 and TRBJ1-5; 9 nucleotides line up with TRBD1. This CDR3 has 14 residues. V shed 5 bases and J 4 bases; nucleotides not matched to a gene: 3. Per germline, CDR1 SGHVS and CDR2 FQNEAQ. The chain's CDR3 is CASSPGQGNQPQHF. CDR3 coding DNA: TGTGCCAGCAGCCCCGGACAGGGGAATCAGCCCCAGCATTTT.

The chain is built from TRBV6-5 and TRBJ1-5, with a weak D call TRBD1 (6 bases). Germline values: CDR1 MNHEY, CDR2 SVGAGI. V lost 10 bases to trimming and J lost 4 bases, with 17 bases between them. The CDR3 consists of 14 residues. The CDR3 region has the DNA TGTGCCATCCACCTGACAGGAATTAATCAGCCCCAGCATTTT. This sequence encodes CAIHLTGINQPQHF.

V and J are TRBV12-5 and TRBJ1-2; 7 nucleotides line up with TRBD1. The CDR3 covers 17 residues. CDR1 is LGHNT and CDR2 is FRNRAP in the germline V gene. The J segment lost 4 bases and the V segment lost 1 base, leaving 12 bases of the junction unmatched. Written as DNA, the CDR3 is TGTGCTAGTGGTTTGGGAATCGGGCAGGGGGTCACCTATGGCTACACCTTC. As protein: CASGLGIGQGVTYGYTF. The full variable domain, in which reference TRBV12-5 and TRBJ1-2 provide the parts outside the CDR3, is DARVTQTPRHKVTEMGQEVTMRCQPILGHNTVFWYRQTMMQGLELLAYFRNRAPLDDSGMPKDRFSAEMPDATLATLKIQPSEPRDSAVYFCASGLGIGQGVTYGYTFGSGTRLTVV.

This chain uses TRBV5-5 with TRBJ1-3; unclear D gene. Looked up from germline, CDR1 is SGHKS and CDR2 is YYEKEE (reference sequence). V lost 2 bases and J lost 0, with 9 bases in between. The CDR3 contains 15 residues. CDR3 nucleotides: TGTGCCAGCAGCTTCGGTTTCTACTCTGGAAACACCATATATTTT. This translates into CASSFGFYSGNTIYF. The full variable domain, in which reference TRBV5-5 and TRBJ1-3 provide the parts outside the CDR3, is DAGVTQSPTHLIKTRGQQVTLRCSPISGHKSVSWYQQVLGQGPQFIFQYYEKEERGRGNFPDRFSARQFPNYSSELNVNALLLGDSALYLCASSFGFYSGNTIYFGEGSWLTVV.

The V call is TRBV18, the J call TRBJ1-1; the D is unclear. The CDR3 totals 16 residues. Germline assignment: CDR1 KGHSH and CDR2 LQKENI. V lost 3 bases to trimming and J lost 1 base, with 15 bases between them. In DNA, the CDR3 is TGTGCCAGCTCACCCGGGTTCGGTAATGGGAACACTGAAGCTTTCTTT. This gives the protein CASSPGFGNGNTEAFF.

This clone occurred a few times. V is TRBV15 and J is TRBJ2-2, with 9 bases lining up with TRBD1. V lost 5 bases, J lost 9 bases, and 7 bases stayed unmatched. Germline loops: CDR1 LNHNV, CDR2 YYDKDF (reference sequence). The CDR3 runs to 14 residues. CDR3 nucleotide sequence: TGTGCCACCAGCCTGGTGGACAGGGGTCGGGAGCTGTTTTTT. This translates into CATSLVDRGRELFF. Variable domain in full (rest from reference TRBV15 and TRBJ2-2): DAMVIQNPRYQVTQFGKPVTLSCSQTLNHNVMYWYQQKSSQAPKLLFHYYDKDFNNEADTPDNFQSRRPNTSFCFLDIRSPGLGDTAMYLCATSLVDRGRELFFGEGSRLTVL.

The chain has TRBV6-6 and TRBJ1-1, with D hard to call. The CDR3 spans 10 residues. Trimming took 2 bases from V and 11 from J, leaving 6 bases between them. The germline V gene has CDR1 MNHNY and CDR2 SVGAGI (reference sequence). CDR3 sequence: CASSYGRAFF. The CDR3 DNA follows: TGTGCCAGCAGTTACGGTCGGGCTTTCTTT.

This CDR3 is CASSITGQGSQPQHF. The CDR3 nucleotides are TGTGCCAGTAGTATAACGGGACAGGGGTCTCAGCCCCAGCATTTT. V gene TRBV19 combines with J gene TRBJ1-5; 10 nucleotides line up with TRBD1. The CDR3 has 15 residues. Germline V gene sequence: CDR1 LNHDA, CDR2 SQIVND (reference sequence). The V gene end was trimmed by 2 bases and the J gene end by 6 bases; junction bases not matched to a gene: 4. The variable domain in full, completed from reference TRBV19 and TRBJ1-5, reads DGGITQSPKYLFRKEGQNVTLSCEQNLNHDAMYWYRQDPGQGLRLIYYSQIVNDFQKGDIAEGYSVSREKKESFPLTVTSAQKNPTAFYLCASSITGQGSQPQHFGDGTRLSIL.

The chain is built from TRBV10-1 and TRBJ2-1, with D tentatively TRBD2 (6 bases). This CDR3 spans 16 amino acids. V lost 3 bases, J lost 6 bases, and 18 bases lay in between. Germline CDR1 is WNHNN and CDR2 is SYGVQD (reference sequence). CDR3 region: CASSDFRDSLSNEQFF. The CDR3 DNA follows: TGCGCCAGCAGTGACTTTAGGGACTCCCTTAGCAATGAGCAGTTCTTC.

This chain links TRBV2 with TRBJ2-5, with 10 bases that match TRBD2. The germline V gene has CDR1 SNHLY and CDR2 FYNNEI. The CDR3 length is 19 residues. After removal of 11 bases from V and 4 bases from J, the junction contained 25 bases not matched to a gene. The CDR3 loop is CAGRRGATSGWERRETQYF. The CDR3 DNA reads as TGTGCCGGACGACGCGGGGCGACTAGCGGGTGGGAGAGGCGAGAGACCCAGTACTTC.

The gene calls are TRBV4-2 and TRBJ1-1, with D perhaps matching TRBD1 (5 bases). This CDR3 contains 13 residues. V lost 0 bases to trimming and J lost 4 bases, with 6 bases between them. CDR1 is LGHNA, CDR2 YNFKEQ, per germline. CDR3 residues: CASSQDGATEAFF. The CDR3 DNA follows: TGTGCCAGCAGCCAAGACGGGGCCACTGAAGCTTTCTTT.

The chain joins TRBV7-8 to TRBJ1-6; weak D call: TRBD1 (6 bases). Germline V gene sequence: CDR1 SGHVS, CDR2 FQNEAQ. Trimming cost V 4 bases and J 7 bases, with 14 bases left between them. This CDR3 is 15 amino acids long. CDR3 sequence reads: CASSSADSSNSPLHF. CDR3 nucleotides: TGTGCCAGCAGCTCAGCGGACAGCTCAAATTCACCCCTCCACTTT.

The V call is TRBV7-9, the J call TRBJ2-3, with D unresolved. Trimming cost V 0 bases and J 2 bases, with 3 bases left between them. The CDR3 is 13 residues long. CDR1 and CDR2 from the germline V gene are SEHNR and FQNEAQ (reference sequence). DNA for the CDR3: TGTGCCAGCAGCTTAGCCCCCACAGATACGCAGTATTTT. This codes for CASSLAPTDTQYF.

The V gene is TRBV2, the J gene TRBJ2-7; D is perhaps TRBD1 (5 bases). This CDR3 contains 13 residues. The germline V gene has CDR1 SNHLY and CDR2 FYNNEI. V was clipped by 4 bases and J by 4 bases, with 11 bases between them. The CDR3 nucleotides read TGTGCCAGCAGTGGCTTCTCAGGGTACGAGCAGTACTTC. It translates to CASSGFSGYEQYF.

The chain couples TRBV5-4 to TRBJ2-5; no definite D call. This CDR3 region has 18 residues. V was clipped by 0 bases and J by 4 bases, with 22 bases between them. In germline, CDR1 is SGHNT, CDR2 YYREEE (reference sequence). CDR3 sequence: CASSLARSRFFSPETQYF. The CDR3 coding sequence is TGTGCCAGCAGCTTGGCCAGGAGCCGGTTCTTCAGCCCAGAGACCCAGTACTTC.

The rearrangement links TRBV24-1 to TRBJ2-1; D possibly corresponds to TRBD2 (7 bases). The CDR3 spans 15 residues. CDR1 is KGHDR and CDR2 is SFDVKD in the germline V gene. V was pared by 9 bases and J by 0 bases, with 14 bases between. The CDR3 here is CATSGGTSSYNEQFF. For the CDR3, the DNA is TGTGCCACCTCGGGGGGCACGAGCTCCTACAATGAGCAGTTCTTC.

The chain is built from TRBV7-3 and TRBJ2-7; TRBD1 matches 8 bases. With V trimmed by 1 base and J by 7 bases, 9 bases remained unmatched. The V gene's germline CDR1 is SGHTA and CDR2 FQGTGA. This CDR3 contains 15 residues. The CDR3 sequence is CASSLMHRGADEQYF. The CDR3 region has the DNA TGTGCCAGCAGCTTAATGCACAGGGGGGCTGATGAGCAGTACTTC.

The chain is built from TRBV10-3 and TRBJ1-5; TRBD1 is a possible D gene (6 bases). Trimming removed 4 bases at V and 4 bases at J, with 11 bases between. This CDR3 has 14 amino acids. Germline V gives CDR1 ENHRY, CDR2 SYGVKD. In DNA form, the CDR3 reads TGTGCCATCAGTGTGGACAGTTTTAATCAGCCCCAGCATTTT. The encoded protein is CAISVDSFNQPQHF.

The rearrangement uses TRBV30 and TRBJ1-1, with 7 bases fitting TRBD1. After removal of 4 bases from V and 1 base from J, the junction contained 3 bases not matched to a gene. Germline V gives CDR1 GTSNPN, CDR2 SVGIG (reference sequence). This CDR3 has 13 amino acids. CDR3 sequence (DNA): TGTGCCTGGACAGGGGGGCCGAACACTGAAGCTTTCTTT. Its protein product is CAWTGGPNTEAFF.